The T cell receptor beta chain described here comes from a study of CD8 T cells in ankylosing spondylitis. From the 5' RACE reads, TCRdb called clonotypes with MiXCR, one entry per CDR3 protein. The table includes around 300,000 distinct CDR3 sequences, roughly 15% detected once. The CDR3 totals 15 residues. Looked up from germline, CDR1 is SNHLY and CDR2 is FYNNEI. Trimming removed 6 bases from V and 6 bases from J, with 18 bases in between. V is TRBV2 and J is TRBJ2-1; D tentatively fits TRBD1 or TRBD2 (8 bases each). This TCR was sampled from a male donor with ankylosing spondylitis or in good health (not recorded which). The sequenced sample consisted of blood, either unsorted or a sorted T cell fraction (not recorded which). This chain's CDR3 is CASRERSGTGNEQFF. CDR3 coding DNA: TGTGCCAGCAGAGAACGTAGCGGGACAGGCAATGAGCAGTTCTTC.